This T cell receptor (beta chain) was obtained from a study of blood T cell repertoires in COVID-19. Study-wide background: T cells, B-cell-depleted T cells, or PBMCs provided the cDNA or gDNA that served as material.

Those who participated ranged in age from about 18 to 95 years and resided in 24 US areas. Assignment of participants to cohorts was predicated upon participant-reported clinical history. In the original processing: Reference gene primer amplification gave nucleated cell count estimates. The data were produced by immunoSEQ multiplex PCR, yet TCRdb's version contains in-frame clones alone and is incomplete. The DNA gave D and trimming, while V, J and clone size come from that table. The repertoire has over 300,000 clones, approximately 87% of them found once; the top ten carry approximately 1%. This clone was observed a handful of times. The CDR3 spans 14 residues. Trimming removed 5 bases at V and 6 bases at J, with 13 bases between. The germline CDR1 and CDR2 sequences are MNHEY and SMNVEV (reference sequence).

This clonotype was sampled from a woman between 25 and 40 years old with acute COVID-19. The sequencing sample was made of PBMCs or T cells enriched from blood (not recorded which). The V and J genes are TRBV27 and TRBJ2-2; maybe TRBD2 (7 bases). CDR3 coding DNA: TGTGCCAGCAGTAAAAGGGGGGGCGCCGGGGAGCTGTTTTTT. It is translated as CASSKRGGAGELFF.